These 23 T cell receptor beta chains originate from one sample sequenced in a study of T cells in Graves' hyperthyroidism and ophthalmopathy. It was RNA transcripts that yielded the amplified TCR beta CDR3 regions. A set of HTBI primers served as the primers for a first-round RT-PCR of the TCR CDR3. Each CDR3 protein is one row after TCRdb ran MiXCR on the multiplex PCR reads. Among 400,000 to 500,000 distinct CDR3 sequences listed, around 15% were seen once. Sequenced input: blood. Source of these receptors: a woman in her late teens or twenties with Graves' hyperthyroidism.

In this sample, this clonotype turned up many times. The J gene is TRBJ2-1, the V gene TRBV27; D unresolved. The CDR3 contains 13 residues. With 3 bases removed from V and 7 bases from J, the gap between germline ends came to 10 bases. From germline, CDR1 is MNHEY and CDR2 SMNVEV (reference sequence). The CDR3 loop is CASSLAWLNEQFF. The DNA of the CDR3 is TGTGCCAGCAGTTTGGCCTGGCTGAATGAGCAGTTCTTC.

CDR3 residues: CASSLVGDTGSGEQFF. The CDR3 DNA reads as TGCGCCAGCAGCTTGGTAGGGGACACAGGGTCGGGTGAGCAGTTCTTC. The genes are TRBV5-1 and TRBJ2-1; weak D call: TRBD1 (6 bases). CDR1 SGHRS and CDR2 YFSETQ come from the germline V gene. Trimming shortened V by 0 bases and J by 9 bases, and 19 bases separated the two germline ends. The CDR3 has 16 amino acids.

This rearrangement joins TRBV5-1 to TRBJ2-7, with 7 bases fitting TRBD2. CDR1 and CDR2 (germline): SGHRS, YFSETQ. The trim removed 1 base at V and 4 bases at J, leaving 5 bases unmatched. The CDR3 extends over 14 amino acids. The CDR3 coding sequence is TGCGCCAGCAGCTTGTTACGGGAGGATTACGAGCAGTACTTC. Protein product: CASSLLREDYEQYF.

This clonotype was picked up many times. This chain connects TRBV3-1 to TRBJ1-2; D is uncertain. This CDR3 region has 11 residues. V lost 1 base and J 8 bases, leaving 5 bases between the germline ends. In germline, CDR1 is LGHDT, CDR2 YNNKEL (reference sequence). The CDR3 region is CASSQGVGYTF. In DNA, the CDR3 is TGTGCCAGCAGCCAAGGAGTAGGCTACACCTTC.

As for this clonotype: This may stem from a read error, because a much larger clone lies one nucleotide away. The V and J genes are TRBV28 and TRBJ2-1; no clear D gene. Germline V gives CDR1 MDHEN, CDR2 SYDVKM. The CDR3 is 15 residues long. The chain's CDR3 is CASSKGQSSYNKQFF. The CDR3 bases are TGTGCCAGCAGCAAGGGCCAGAGCTCCTACAATAAGCAGTTCTTC.

This clonotype was observed at least ten times. V and J are TRBV20-1 and TRBJ2-1, with 7 bases identical to TRBD2. The CDR3 length is 15 residues. Germline lookup yields CDR1 DFQATT and CDR2 SNEGSKA (reference sequence). With V trimmed by 0 bases and J by 0 bases, 2 bases remained unmatched. DNA for the CDR3: TGCAGTGCTAGAGAGGGCGGGAGCTCCTACAATGAGCAGTTCTTC. Residues: CSAREGGSSYNEQFF.

This clonotype was counted many times. The chain recombines TRBV7-6 with TRBJ2-5; D is ambiguous. The length of the CDR3 is 12 residues. V was cut by 5 bases and J by 7 bases, with 11 bases left in between. Germline CDR1 reads SGHVS; CDR2 reads FNYEAQ. CDR3 in amino acids: CASSPTLGTQYF. CDR3 nucleotide sequence: TGTGCCAGCAGCCCCACCCTCGGGACCCAGTACTTC.

This clonotype was seen many times. This rearrangement joins TRBV12-3 or TRBV12-4 to TRBJ2-1; D could derive from TRBD1 or TRBD2 (5 bases each). The V end was cut by 6 bases, the J end by 6 bases, with 12 bases between. The CDR3 runs to 13 residues. The CDR3 DNA reads as TGTGCCAGCAGGCTAGGGGAGATCAATGAGCAGTTCTTC. The encoded protein is CASRLGEINEQFF.

Concerning this clonotype itself: At one of its ends the junction is not consistent with the germline gene, which may arise from a read error. CDR3 amino acids: CASTILQTEMNAEAFF. In nucleotides, the CDR3 is TGTGCCAGCACGATCCTTCAAACAGAGATGAACGCTGAAGCTTTCTTT. J is TRBJ1-1 and V is TRBV2; no clear D gene. The CDR3 loop spans 16 amino acids. Germline assignment: CDR1 SNHLY and CDR2 FYNNEI.

This clonotype occurred a few times. The chain's CDR3 is CSVEVQGSYTEAFF. The CDR3 coding sequence is TGCAGCGTTGAAGTACAGGGGAGCTACACTGAAGCTTTCTTT. V and J are TRBV29-1 and TRBJ1-1, with 7 bases that match TRBD1. Germline V lookup: CDR1 SQVTM, CDR2 ANQGSEA. The CDR3 runs to 14 residues. J gave up 3 bases and V 1 base, and 5 bases lay outside the gene matches.

This rearrangement joins TRBV4-1 to TRBJ1-4; 9 positions agree with TRBD1. V lost 5 bases and J lost 7; bases outside the gene matches: 8. CDR1 is MGHRA and CDR2 is YSYEKL in the germline V gene. The length of the CDR3 is 15 residues. The CDR3 here is CASSSPGTGLEKLFF. DNA of the CDR3: TGCGCCAGCAGCTCCCCCGGGACAGGGCTTGAAAAACTGTTTTTT.

This clonotype was picked up a small number of times. The rearrangement links TRBV9 to TRBJ2-5, with 9 bases aligning to TRBD2. Looked up from germline, CDR1 is SGDLS and CDR2 is YYNGEE. The V gene end was trimmed by 0 bases and the J gene end by 4 bases; junction bases not matched to a gene: 4. The CDR3 covers 15 residues. The CDR3 reads CASSVGLAEGETQYF. In DNA form, the CDR3 reads TGTGCCAGCAGCGTAGGACTAGCGGAAGGAGAGACCCAGTACTTC.

This clonotype has a count of ten or more. J is TRBJ1-2 and V is TRBV7-2; no clear D gene. The germline gives CDR1 SGHTA, CDR2 FQGNSA. Trimming shortened V by 0 bases and J by 3 bases, and 8 bases separated the two germline ends. The CDR3 has 14 amino acids. The chain's CDR3 is CASSLARVDYGYTF. The CDR3, as DNA: TGTGCCAGCAGCTTAGCGCGGGTGGACTATGGCTACACCTTC.

This clonotype was picked up many times. This chain uses TRBV7-2 with TRBJ1-5; TRBD1 is a possible D gene (5 bases). V was clipped by 0 bases and J by 1 base, with 7 bases between them. From germline, CDR1 is SGHTA and CDR2 FQGNSA. This CDR3 spans 15 amino acids. Here the CDR3 DNA reads TGTGCCAGCAGCTTAGCGGGGCAGAGCAATCAGCCCCAGCATTTT. Its protein is CASSLAGQSNQPQHF.

This clonotype was detected only a few times. This rearrangement joins TRBV6-1 to TRBJ2-2, with 13 nucleotides matching TRBD2. V lost 3 bases, J lost 5 bases, and 0 bases stayed unmatched. CDR3 length: 15 residues. CDR1 is MNHNS, CDR2 SASEGT, per germline. The CDR3 nucleotides read TGTGCCAGCAGTGAGGGACTAGCGGGAACCGGGGAGCTGTTTTTT. It specifies CASSEGLAGTGELFF.

This chain links TRBV20-1 with TRBJ1-4; D may be TRBD1 (5 bases). V was pared by 1 base and J by 8 bases, with 8 bases between. The CDR3 has 12 amino acids. From germline, CDR1 is DFQATT and CDR2 SNEGSKA (reference sequence). The CDR3 coding sequence is TGCAGTGCTAGAGCTTGGGGGGAAAAACTGTTTTTT. Its translation: CSARAWGEKLFF.

This clonotype was counted a few times. With a much larger clone just one base away, this may be a read error. J is TRBJ2-3 and V is TRBV18; no firm D call. The V gene's germline CDR1 is KGHSH and CDR2 LQKENI. The CDR3 sequence is 15 residues long. V dropped 1 base and J dropped 4 bases, with 12 bases sitting between them. Here the CDR3 DNA reads TGTGCCAGCTCACCACGGTCGGATTGGGCAGATACGCAGTATTTT. It yields the protein CASSPRSDWADTQYF.

This clonotype was observed a few times. The CDR3 DNA sequence: TGTGCCTGGAGTGTTAGCGGGAGGGATCAGTACTTC. Translation gives CAWSVSGRDQYF. V gene TRBV30 combines with J gene TRBJ2-7; 11 bases align to TRBD2. Trimming removed 0 bases from V and 10 bases from J; junction bases left unmatched: 2. CDR1 and CDR2 from the germline V gene are GTSNPN and SVGIG (reference sequence). This CDR3 comprises 12 residues.

The sample holds many counts of this clonotype. V usage is TRBV6-6 and J usage is TRBJ2-5; D is unresolved. Germline V gene sequence: CDR1 MNHNY, CDR2 SVGAGI (reference sequence). The CDR3 totals 13 residues. The V end was cut by 2 bases, the J end by 1 base, with 5 bases between. The CDR3 region is CASSYRAQETQYF. The CDR3 DNA sequence: TGTGCCAGCAGTTACAGAGCCCAAGAGACCCAGTACTTC.

This clonotype turned up a few times. V usage is TRBV5-1 and J usage is TRBJ2-5; no firm D call. The CDR3 is made up of 12 amino acids. Germline assignment: CDR1 SGHRS and CDR2 YFSETQ. Trimming removed 4 bases at V and 4 bases at J, with 8 bases between. The CDR3 is CASSGSIETQYF. DNA of the CDR3: TGCGCCAGCAGCGGGTCGATAGAGACCCAGTACTTC.

Remarks on this clonotype: Just one base apart from a much larger clone, this may be a read error. The V call is TRBV28, the J call TRBJ2-7; 8 positions match TRBD1. The CDR3 has 15 residues. Germline CDR1 MDHEN, CDR2 SYDVKM. This chain's CDR3 is CASSLPGGNSYGQYF. The CDR3 DNA reads as TGTGCCAGCAGTTTACCAGGGGGCAACTCCTACGGGCAGTACTTC.

The chain carries TRBV12-3 or TRBV12-4 and TRBJ1-3, with D tentatively TRBD1 (6 bases). Between the trimmed V and J ends, which lost 3 bases and 0 bases, there was a span of 12 bases. This CDR3 region has 16 residues. The CDR3 region is CASSFGQLVSGNTIYF. CDR3 sequence (DNA): TGTGCCAGCAGTTTCGGACAGTTAGTCTCTGGAAACACCATATATTTT.

The table lists this clonotype with many counts. V and J are TRBV29-1 and TRBJ2-3; D unresolved. This CDR3 region has 13 residues. V dropped 4 bases and J dropped 0 bases, with 8 bases sitting between them. Germline CDR1 reads SQVTM; CDR2 reads ANQGSEA. The CDR3 loop is CSVVQTSTDTQYF. Here the CDR3 DNA reads TGCAGCGTTGTCCAAACTAGCACAGATACGCAGTATTTT.